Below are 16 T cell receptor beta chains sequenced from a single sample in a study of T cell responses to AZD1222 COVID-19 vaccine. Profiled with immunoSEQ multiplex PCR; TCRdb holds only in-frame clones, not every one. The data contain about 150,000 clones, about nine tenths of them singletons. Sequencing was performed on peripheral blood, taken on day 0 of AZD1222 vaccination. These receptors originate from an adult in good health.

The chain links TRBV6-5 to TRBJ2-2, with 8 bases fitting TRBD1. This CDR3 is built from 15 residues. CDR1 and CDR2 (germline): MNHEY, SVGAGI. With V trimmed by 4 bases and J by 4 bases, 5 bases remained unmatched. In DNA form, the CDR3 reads TGTGCCAGCAGTTCCCGGACAGGGCCCACCGGGGAGCTGTTTTTT. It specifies CASSSRTGPTGELFF.

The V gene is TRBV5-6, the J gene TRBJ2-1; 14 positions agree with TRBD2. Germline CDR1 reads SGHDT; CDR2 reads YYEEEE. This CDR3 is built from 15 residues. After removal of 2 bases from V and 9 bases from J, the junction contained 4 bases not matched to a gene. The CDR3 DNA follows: TGTGCCAGCAGCTTACCGGGACTAGCGGGAGTTGAGCAGTTCTTC. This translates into CASSLPGLAGVEQFF.

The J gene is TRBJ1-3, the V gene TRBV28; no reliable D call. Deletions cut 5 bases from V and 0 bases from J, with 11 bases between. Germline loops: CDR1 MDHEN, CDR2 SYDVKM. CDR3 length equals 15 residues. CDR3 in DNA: TGTGCCAGCAGTGCCAAGGGAGGCTCTGGAAACACCATATATTTT. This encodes CASSAKGGSGNTIYF.

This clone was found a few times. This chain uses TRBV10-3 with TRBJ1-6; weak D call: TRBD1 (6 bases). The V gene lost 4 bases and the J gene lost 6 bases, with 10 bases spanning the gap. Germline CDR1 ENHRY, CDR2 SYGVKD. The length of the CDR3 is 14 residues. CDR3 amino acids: CAISVGGLNSPLHF. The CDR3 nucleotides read TGTGCCATCAGTGTTGGGGGGCTTAATTCACCCCTCCACTTT.

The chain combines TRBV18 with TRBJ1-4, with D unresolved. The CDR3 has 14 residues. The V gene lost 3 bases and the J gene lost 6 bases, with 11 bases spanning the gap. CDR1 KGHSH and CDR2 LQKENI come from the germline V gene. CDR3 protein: CASSPTNRDEKLFF. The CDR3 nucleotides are TGTGCCAGCTCACCGACAAATCGGGATGAAAAACTGTTTTTT.

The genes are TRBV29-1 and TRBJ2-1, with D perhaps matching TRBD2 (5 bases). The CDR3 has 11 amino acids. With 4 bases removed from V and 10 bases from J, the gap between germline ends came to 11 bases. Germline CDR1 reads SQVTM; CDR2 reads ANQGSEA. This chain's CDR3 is CSVGTSWEQFF. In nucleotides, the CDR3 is TGCAGCGTTGGAACTAGTTGGGAGCAGTTCTTC.

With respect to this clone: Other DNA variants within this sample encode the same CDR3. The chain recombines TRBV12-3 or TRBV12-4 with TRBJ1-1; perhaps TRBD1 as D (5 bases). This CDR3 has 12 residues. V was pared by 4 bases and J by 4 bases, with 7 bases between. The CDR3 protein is CASSYGATEAFF. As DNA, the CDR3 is TGTGCCAGCAGTTACGGGGCCACTGAAGCTTTCTTT.

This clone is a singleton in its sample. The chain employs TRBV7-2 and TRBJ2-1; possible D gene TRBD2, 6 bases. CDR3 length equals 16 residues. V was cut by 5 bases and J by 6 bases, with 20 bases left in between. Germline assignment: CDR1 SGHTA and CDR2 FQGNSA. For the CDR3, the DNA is TGTGCCAGCAGCGGAATAGGGACTCGCGGCGGCAATGAGCAGTTCTTC. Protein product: CASSGIGTRGGNEQFF.

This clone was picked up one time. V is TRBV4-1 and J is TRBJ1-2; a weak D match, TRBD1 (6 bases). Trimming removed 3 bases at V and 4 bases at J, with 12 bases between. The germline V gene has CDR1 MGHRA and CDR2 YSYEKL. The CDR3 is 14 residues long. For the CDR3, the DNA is TGCGCCAGCAGCCAGGATAGGGGGGCCTATGGCTACACCTTC. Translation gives CASSQDRGAYGYTF.

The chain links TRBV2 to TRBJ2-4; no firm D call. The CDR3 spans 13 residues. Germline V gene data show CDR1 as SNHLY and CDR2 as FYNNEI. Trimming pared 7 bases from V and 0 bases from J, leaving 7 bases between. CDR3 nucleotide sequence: TGTGCCAGCATGACTCTAGCCAAAAACATTCAGTACTTC. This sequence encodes CASMTLAKNIQYF. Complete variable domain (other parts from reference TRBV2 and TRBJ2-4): EPEVTQTPSHQVTQMGQEVILRCVPISNHLYFYWYRQILGQKVEFLVSFYNNEISEKSEIFDDQFSVERPDGSNFTLKIRSTKLEDSAMYFCASMTLAKNIQYFGAGTRLSVL.

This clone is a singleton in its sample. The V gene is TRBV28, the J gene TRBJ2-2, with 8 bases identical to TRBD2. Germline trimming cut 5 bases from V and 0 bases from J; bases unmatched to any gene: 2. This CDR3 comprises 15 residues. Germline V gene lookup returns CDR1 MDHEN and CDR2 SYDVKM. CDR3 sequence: CASSRTSSNTGELFF. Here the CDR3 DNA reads TGTGCCAGCAGTCGGACTAGCTCGAACACCGGGGAGCTGTTTTTT.

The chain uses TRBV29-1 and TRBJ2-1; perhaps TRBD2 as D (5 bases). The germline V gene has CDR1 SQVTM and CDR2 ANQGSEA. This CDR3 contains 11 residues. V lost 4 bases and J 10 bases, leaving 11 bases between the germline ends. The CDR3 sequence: CSVALRGEQFF. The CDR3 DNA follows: TGCAGCGTTGCTCTCCGCGGGGAGCAGTTCTTC.

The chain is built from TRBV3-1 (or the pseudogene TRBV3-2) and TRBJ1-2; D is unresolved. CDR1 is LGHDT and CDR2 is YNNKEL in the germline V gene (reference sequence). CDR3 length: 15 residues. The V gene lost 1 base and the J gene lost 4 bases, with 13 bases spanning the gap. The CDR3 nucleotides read TGTGCCAGCAGCCAAGGTTCGGGATCGGGCTATGGCTACACCTTC. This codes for CASSQGSGSGYGYTF.

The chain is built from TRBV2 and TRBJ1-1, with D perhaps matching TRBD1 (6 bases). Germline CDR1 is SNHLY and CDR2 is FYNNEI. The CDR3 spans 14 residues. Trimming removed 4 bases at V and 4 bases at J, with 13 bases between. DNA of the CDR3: TGTGCCAGCAGTGCGACGGTACAGGGCACTGAAGCTTTCTTT. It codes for CASSATVQGTEAFF.

The CDR3 sequence: CASSPRVTDTQYF. CDR3 nucleotide sequence: TGTGCCAGCAGCCCGAGGGTCACAGATACGCAGTATTTT. The gene calls are TRBV3-1 (or the pseudogene TRBV3-2) and TRBJ2-3; maybe TRBD2 (5 bases). CDR1 and CDR2 (germline): LGHDT, YNNKEL (reference sequence). The CDR3 sequence is 13 residues long. Trimming left V 4 bases short and J 2 bases short, with 7 bases between.

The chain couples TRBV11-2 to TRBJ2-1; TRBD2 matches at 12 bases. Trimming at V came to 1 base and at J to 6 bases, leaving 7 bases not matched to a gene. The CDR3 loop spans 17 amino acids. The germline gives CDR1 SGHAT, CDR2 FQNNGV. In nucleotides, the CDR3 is TGTGCCAGCAGCTTAGTGCAGCTAGCGGGAGGGGTCAATGAGCAGTTCTTC. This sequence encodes CASSLVQLAGGVNEQFF.